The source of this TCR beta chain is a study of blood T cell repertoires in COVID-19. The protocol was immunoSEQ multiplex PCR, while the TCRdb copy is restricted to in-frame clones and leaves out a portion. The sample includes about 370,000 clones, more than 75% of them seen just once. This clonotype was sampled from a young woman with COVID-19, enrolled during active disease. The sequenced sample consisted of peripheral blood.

The CDR3 here is CASSSGQDSGANVLTF. In DNA form, the CDR3 reads TGTGCCAGCAGTTCAGGACAAGACTCTGGGGCCAACGTCCTGACTTTC. J is TRBJ2-6 and V is TRBV28, with D possibly TRBD1 on 5 matching bases. The length of the CDR3 is 16 residues. V lost 4 bases, J lost 0 bases, and 10 bases lay in between. Germline values: CDR1 MDHEN, CDR2 SYDVKM.